A selection of T cell receptor beta chains follows, all from one sample in a study of OX40 agonist ivuxolimab in advanced cancers. Data came from immunoSEQ multiplex PCR; TCRdb stores just in-frame clones and leaves some out. The sample consists of fewer than 85,000 clones, roughly 80% of them appearing once. The sequenced sample was CD4+ or CD8+ T cells sorted from blood, obtained in a trial of the OX40 agonist ivuxolimab. The receptors come from an adult with an advanced solid tumor such as melanoma, head and neck, liver or kidney cancer. CDR3s include the opening cysteine and the closing phenylalanine or tryptophan. D genes are given only for firm matches. Clone size is shown for a subset of rows, as once, few, many or a class of expanded clone.

cdr3_length	j_call	v_call	clone_size	d_call	cdr3_nt	cdr3_aa
12	TRBJ1-1	TRBV2	NA	NA	TGTGCCAGTGGACAGTTGAACACTGAAGCTTTCTTT	CASGQLNTEAFF
15	TRBJ1-5	TRBV7-8	NA	NA	TGTGCCAGCAGCTTACGGGGGAATAGCAATCAGCCCCAGCATTTT	CASSLRGNSNQPQHF
13	TRBJ2-5	TRBV7-3	NA	NA	TGTGCCAGCAGCCCGGACATGGGAGAGACCCAGTACTTC	CASSPDMGETQYF
13	TRBJ2-5	TRBV5-1	NA	TRBD1	TGCGCCAGCAGCAGGGGACAGGAAGAGACCCAGTACTTC	CASSRGQEETQYF
14	TRBJ1-1	TRBV4-1	NA	NA	TGCGCCAGCAGCCAACAGGGTTTCGACACTGAAGCTTTCTTT	CASSQQGFDTEAFF
16	TRBJ2-3	TRBV5-1	NA	NA	TGCGCCAGCAGCTTGGAGGTCGGGGGACAAGGAGATACGCAGTATTTT	CASSLEVGGQGDTQYF
15	TRBJ2-1	TRBV27	NA	TRBD2	TGTGCCAGCAGTCCCGGACTAGCGGCCTACAATGAGCAGTTCTTC	CASSPGLAAYNEQFF
13	TRBJ1-2	TRBV28	NA	TRBD1	TGTGCCAGCAGTTCGGGACAGGGGGGAGGCTACACCTTC	CASSSGQGGGYTF
13	TRBJ2-1	TRBV11-3	NA	NA	TGTGCCAGCAGCTACCGGGGGGCTAGTGAGCAGTTCTTC	CASSYRGASEQFF
16	TRBJ2-1	TRBV7-2	NA	TRBD2	TGTGCCAGCAGCTTTTTTGCGGGGGGGCCGTTTTATGAGCAGTTCTTC	CASSFFAGGPFYEQFF
15	TRBJ2-1	TRBV9	few	NA	TGTGCCAGCAGCGTACTGGGGGGCGGAGGTAATGAGCAGTTCTTC	CASSVLGGGGNEQFF
15	TRBJ2-5	TRBV2	NA	TRBD1	TGTGCCAGCAGTGCAACCAGGGGGACCCAAGAGACCCAGTACTTC	CASSATRGTQETQYF
15	TRBJ1-5	TRBV5-1	NA	NA	TGCGCCAGCAGCGGGGACTCTGGTAGCAATCAGCCCCAGCATTTT	CASSGDSGSNQPQHF
15	TRBJ2-2	TRBV5-8	NA	TRBD1	TGTGCCAGCAGCGGCCGGGACAGGGTCACCGGGGAGCTGTTTTTT	CASSGRDRVTGELFF
15	TRBJ2-1	TRBV7-8	NA	TRBD2	TGTGCCAGCAGCCCGGGGGGAAGCTCCTACAATGAGCAGTTCTTC	CASSPGGSSYNEQFF
14	TRBJ1-3	TRBV6-1	NA	NA	TGTGCCAGCAGTGAATTTGGGTCTGGAAACACCATATATTTT	CASSEFGSGNTIYF
17	TRBJ2-2	TRBV27	NA	TRBD1	TGTGCCAGCAGTTTAATTCGGACAGGGGACTTCACCGGGGAGCTGTTTTTT	CASSLIRTGDFTGELFF
16	TRBJ2-3	TRBV2	few	TRBD2	TGTGCCAGCAGTGGGATCTCTAGCGGGGGAGGAGATACGCAGTATTTT	CASSGISSGGGDTQYF
14	TRBJ2-2	TRBV7-2	NA	NA	TGTGCCAGCGGCGGGGCCACGAACACCGGGGAGCTGTTTTTT	CASGGATNTGELFF
15	TRBJ2-1	TRBV5-4	NA	TRBD2	TGTGCCAGCAGCCTGACTAGCGGGAGCGTTAATGAGCAGTTCTTC	CASSLTSGSVNEQFF